What follows are 26 T cell receptor beta chains derived from one specimen sequenced in a study of T cell repertoires in cytomegalovirus infection (dated by TCRdb to between 2018 and 2021). TCRdb shows the sequencer as Illumina HiSeq 1500. In TCRdb, the public reads were trimmed at Q25 with fastp and aligned with MiXCR, with productive beta chains retained. Rows are unified per CDR3 protein, each entry keeping the most common DNA and genes. In this sample the table shows some 940,000 distinct CDR3 sequences, roughly 30% of which occur a single time. The ten most abundant clones make up around 15% of the sample. These receptors are not linked to any known antigen. The sample's treatment or condition label, in plain terms: in vitro stimulation with specific CMV peptide epitopes to enrich CMV-specific T cells. Sequencing used cultured CD8+ T cells from PBMCs, obtained from culture after CMV antigen stimulation. The receptors originated from a human donor in good health (CMV status not recorded). Some clones in this sample may be carry-over from other donors' samples.

V gene TRBV7-4 combines with J gene TRBJ2-3; perhaps TRBD1 as D (6 bases). The germline V gene has CDR1 SGHVT and CDR2 SQSDAQ. The V and J ends lost 8 bases and 4 bases respectively, with 19 bases between them. This CDR3 region has 15 residues. In DNA form, the CDR3 reads TGTGCCAGCGCTGGACAGCCCGGACTCCCAGATACGCAGTATTTT. It encodes CASAGQPGLPDTQYF.

This clonotype was observed a handful of times. This rearrangement joins TRBV7-9 to TRBJ2-7; D gene ambiguous. The germline V gene encodes CDR1 SEHNR and CDR2 FQNEAQ (reference sequence). The CDR3 extends over 12 amino acids. Trimming stripped 4 bases from V and 2 bases from J, with 6 bases between. CDR3 sequence: CASSSVAYEQYF. The DNA for the CDR3 is TGTGCCAGCAGCTCGGTGGCCTACGAGCAGTACTTC.

V usage is TRBV6-2 or TRBV6-3 and J usage is TRBJ2-5, with D perhaps given as TRBD1 or TRBD2 (5 bases each). CDR1 and CDR2 from the germline V gene are MNHEY and SVGEGT. The V end lost 6 bases, the J end lost 1 base, and 15 bases lay between the germline ends. This CDR3 has 15 amino acids. CDR3 in amino acids: CASSSRDPFQETQYF. In nucleotides, the CDR3 is TGTGCCAGCAGCTCCCGGGACCCCTTCCAAGAGACCCAGTACTTC.

This chain joins TRBV6-6 and TRBJ1-2; D gene ambiguous. Between the trimmed V and J ends, which lost 7 bases and 5 bases, there was a span of 8 bases. Germline assignment: CDR1 MNHNY and CDR2 SVGAGI (reference sequence). The CDR3 is made up of 11 amino acids. The CDR3 protein is CASMGRYGYTF. In DNA, the CDR3 is TGTGCCAGCATGGGGAGGTATGGCTACACCTTC.

The genes are TRBV2 and TRBJ1-1, with 7 nucleotides matching TRBD1. The CDR3 has 12 amino acids. V dropped 8 bases and J dropped 4; count of bases not matched to a gene: 4. CDR1 is SNHLY and CDR2 is FYNNEI in the germline V gene. CDR3 bases: TGTGCCAGCCTACAGGGGCCCACTGAAGCTTTCTTT. Translation gives CASLQGPTEAFF.

This clonotype was counted a few times. The rearrangement uses TRBV14 and TRBJ2-3; the D is unclear. CDR3 length: 14 residues. Germline V CDR1 and CDR2: SGHDN, FVKESK. Trimming shortened V by 0 bases and J by 6 bases, and 10 bases separated the two germline ends. The CDR3, as DNA: TGTGCCAGCAGCCAAGAGAGAACCCTGGATACGCAGTATTTT. Translating it yields CASSQERTLDTQYF. Supplemented by reference TRBV14 and TRBJ2-3, the full variable domain reads EAGVTQFPSHSVIEKGQTVTLRCDPISGHDNLYWYRRVMGKEIKFLLHFVKESKQDESGMPNNRFLAERTGGTYSTLKVQPAELEDSGVYFCASSQERTLDTQYFGPGTRLTVL.

V and J are TRBV6-5 and TRBJ1-1, with no clear D. The CDR3 contains 15 residues. The germline CDR1 and CDR2 sequences are MNHEY and SVGAGI. V was trimmed by 5 bases and J by 0 bases, leaving 13 bases between them. The CDR3 sequence is CASSEGLRVNTEAFF. CDR3 nucleotide sequence: TGTGCCAGCAGTGAGGGTCTGCGTGTGAACACTGAAGCTTTCTTT.

The table lists this clonotype with a few counts. This chain connects TRBV19 to TRBJ1-1; 7 positions agree with TRBD1. The CDR3 contains 16 residues. CDR1 is LNHDA, CDR2 SQIVND, per germline (reference sequence). The J segment lost 4 bases and the V segment lost 3 bases, leaving 11 bases of the junction unmatched. The CDR3 DNA sequence: TGTGCCAGTAGTATTACAGGGGATGGTGGGATCACTGAAGCTTTCTTT. This gives the protein CASSITGDGGITEAFF.

This clonotype occurred many times. The CDR3 nucleotides read TGTGCCAGCAGTACCAGACAGGGGAACACCGGGGAGCTGTTTTTT. Its protein is CASSTRQGNTGELFF. The rearrangement links TRBV12-3 or TRBV12-4 to TRBJ2-2, with 7 bases identical to TRBD1. V shed 5 bases, J shed 1 base, and the junction held 4 bases outside the gene matches. The CDR3 extends over 15 amino acids.

This clonotype was found a few times. The chain couples TRBV28 to TRBJ2-7, with D uncertain. CDR3 length: 14 amino acids. Trimming removed 5 bases at V and 4 bases at J, with 15 bases between. Per germline, CDR1 MDHEN and CDR2 SYDVKM. CDR3 sequence: CASSQPTNPYEQYV. CDR3 bases: TGTGCCAGCAGTCAGCCCACCAACCCTTACGAGCAGTACGTC.

This clonotype came up a few times. V is TRBV27 and J is TRBJ1-6; D is unresolved. The CDR3 contains 14 residues. The V end lost 8 bases, the J end lost 4 bases, and 12 bases lay between the germline ends. The germline V gene has CDR1 MNHEY and CDR2 SMNVEV (reference sequence). CDR3 region: CASARGDYNSPLHF. The CDR3, as DNA: TGTGCCAGCGCTCGCGGGGATTATAATTCACCCCTCCACTTT.

This clonotype has ten or more counts. The chain recombines TRBV7-9 with TRBJ2-3, with D tentatively TRBD1 (5 bases). Per germline, CDR1 SEHNR and CDR2 FQNEAQ (reference sequence). The V end was cut by 5 bases, the J end by 0 bases, with 15 bases between. The CDR3 sequence is 16 residues long. CDR3 amino acids: CASSPTGRSSTDTQYF. The CDR3, as DNA: TGTGCCAGCAGCCCTACAGGACGATCTAGCACAGATACGCAGTATTTT.

The rearrangement uses TRBV6-6 and TRBJ1-5; no clear D. Germline V gives CDR1 MNHNY, CDR2 SVGAGI (reference sequence). V was shortened by 2 bases and J by 3 bases, with 5 bases between the two germline ends. CDR3 length: 13 residues. In DNA, the CDR3 is TGTGCCAGCAGTTACCTCCACAATCAGCCCCAGCATTTT. As protein: CASSYLHNQPQHF.

This chain uses TRBV12-3 or TRBV12-4 with TRBJ2-3, with D hard to call. CDR3 length: 15 residues. Between the trimmed V and J ends, which lost 5 bases and 10 bases, there was a span of 22 bases. CDR3 in DNA: TGTGCCAGCAGTACCACAGATTTTCCAGAGGCGGCGCAGTATTTT. Its translation is CASSTTDFPEAAQYF.

In this sample, this clonotype turned up a few times. The gene calls are TRBV19 and TRBJ1-5, with a tentative D call TRBD1 (6 bases). The CDR3 contains 18 residues. V dropped 0 bases and J dropped 5 bases, with 20 bases sitting between them. Germline assignment: CDR1 LNHDA and CDR2 SQIVND (reference sequence). As DNA, the CDR3 is TGTGCCAGTAGTATAGAAACAGGGATTGGGCCTTGGGATCAGCCCCAGCATTTT. It translates to CASSIETGIGPWDQPQHF.

The rearrangement uses TRBV12-3 or TRBV12-4 and TRBJ2-3; 12 nucleotides agree with TRBD2. The ends lost 3 bases at V and 3 bases at J; junction bases unmatched: 13. This CDR3 has 19 amino acids. The CDR3 protein is CASSLTSGGLVVWTDTQYF. CDR3 nucleotide sequence: TGTGCCAGCAGTTTGACTAGCGGGGGCCTAGTAGTGTGGACAGATACGCAGTATTTT.

The J gene is TRBJ2-7, the V gene TRBV12-3 or TRBV12-4, with D maybe TRBD2 (6 bases). V shed 1 base and J shed 2 bases, with 15 bases lying between them. CDR3 length: 16 amino acids. This CDR3 reads CASSLELRGAPYEQYV. CDR3 nucleotide sequence: TGTGCCAGCAGTTTAGAACTTCGCGGGGCGCCCTACGAGCAGTACGTC.

The genes are TRBV11-2 and TRBJ1-2; the D is unclear. The germline V gene encodes CDR1 SGHAT and CDR2 FQNNGV. Deletions cut 3 bases from V and 4 bases from J, with 18 bases between. This CDR3 has 16 residues. DNA of the CDR3: TGTGCCAGCAGCTTTTTACCCGGGGAGGTTGCCTATGGCTACACCTTC. It is translated as CASSFLPGEVAYGYTF.

This clonotype was picked up many times. The gene calls are TRBV7-2 and TRBJ2-5, with TRBD2 identical over 8 bases. The CDR3 runs 14 residues. Trimming took 11 bases from V and 0 from J; bases not matched to a gene: 8. Per the germline V gene, CDR1 is SGHTA and CDR2 is FQGNSA. CDR3 nucleotides: TGTGCCTGCCGGGGGGGCCGGTACCAAGAGACCCAGTACTTC. Its protein is CACRGGRYQETQYF.

In this sample, this clonotype turned up a few times. This chain connects TRBV20-1 to TRBJ2-5; 9 bases match TRBD2. Germline V gene sequence: CDR1 DFQATT, CDR2 SNEGSKA (reference sequence). The CDR3 consists of 16 residues. Trimming cost V 0 bases and J 1 base; bases outside gene matches: 6. The CDR3 spells CSARDILAGIQETQYF. CDR3 nucleotide sequence: TGCAGTGCTAGAGATATCCTAGCGGGAATCCAAGAGACCCAGTACTTC.

This clonotype was seen a few times. The chain joins TRBV6-1 to TRBJ1-3; D gene uncertain. Germline values: CDR1 MNHNS, CDR2 SASEGT. The CDR3 has 12 amino acids. The ends were cut back, 8 bases at V and 9 bases at J, with 14 bases in the middle. The CDR3 coding sequence is TGTGCCAGCGGCCGGGTCCCCGCCACCATATATTTT. Translation: CASGRVPATIYF.

V and J are TRBV6-2 or TRBV6-3 and TRBJ2-7; no reliable D call. The V end lost 4 bases, the J end lost 7 bases, and 17 bases lay between the germline ends. CDR1 is MNHEY and CDR2 is SVGEGT in the germline V gene. This CDR3 has 14 amino acids. CDR3 in amino acids: CASSSILSPWEQYV. DNA of the CDR3: TGTGCCAGCAGTTCCATATTGTCCCCGTGGGAGCAGTACGTC.

This clonotype was picked up a small number of times. The rearrangement joins TRBV6-5 to TRBJ2-4; no clear D gene. This CDR3 comprises 13 residues. Germline V CDR1 and CDR2: MNHEY, SVGAGI. V shed 6 bases and J shed 9 bases, with 15 bases lying between them. This CDR3 reads CASSPGPWGIQYF. The DNA of the CDR3 is TGTGCCAGCAGCCCCGGGCCCTGGGGCATTCAGTACTTC.

This clonotype has more than one count but fewer than ten. CDR3 bases: TGTGCCAGTAGTATGGGGACAGGGGGAGATGGCTACACCTTC. Its protein is CASSMGTGGDGYTF. The chain uses TRBV19 and TRBJ1-2, with 11 bases that match TRBD1. Germline V lookup: CDR1 LNHDA, CDR2 SQIVND (reference sequence). V was clipped by 3 bases and J by 6 bases; unmatched bases: 3. This CDR3 is built from 14 residues.

This chain joins TRBV20-1 and TRBJ2-7; 8 bases align to TRBD1. Germline trimming cut 2 bases from V and 9 bases from J; bases unmatched to any gene: 9. There are 13 residues in the CDR3. Germline assignment: CDR1 DFQATT and CDR2 SNEGSKA (reference sequence). The CDR3 region has the DNA TGCAGTGCTAGACGGACAGGGTCCCACGTGCAGTACTTC. Residues: CSARRTGSHVQYF.

V and J are TRBV12-3 or TRBV12-4 and TRBJ1-5; maybe TRBD1 (5 bases). This CDR3 has 15 amino acids. V lost 7 bases and J 5 bases, leaving 18 bases between the germline ends. CDR3 in DNA: TGTGCCAGCACCCCAGAGAGGGGCCCCGATCAGCCCCAGCATTTT. It encodes CASTPERGPDQPQHF.